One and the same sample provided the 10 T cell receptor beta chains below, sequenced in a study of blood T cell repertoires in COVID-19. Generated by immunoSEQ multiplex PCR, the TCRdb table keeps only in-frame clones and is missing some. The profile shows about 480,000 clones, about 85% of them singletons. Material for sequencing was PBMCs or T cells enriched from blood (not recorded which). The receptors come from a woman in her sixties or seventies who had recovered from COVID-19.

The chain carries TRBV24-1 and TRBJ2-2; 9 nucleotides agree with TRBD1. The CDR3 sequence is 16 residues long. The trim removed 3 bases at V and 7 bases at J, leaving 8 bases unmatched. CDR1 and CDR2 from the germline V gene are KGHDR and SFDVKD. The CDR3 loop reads CATSDLAGTGSGELFF. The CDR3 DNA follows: TGTGCCACCAGTGATCTTGCCGGGACAGGGAGCGGGGAGCTGTTTTTT.

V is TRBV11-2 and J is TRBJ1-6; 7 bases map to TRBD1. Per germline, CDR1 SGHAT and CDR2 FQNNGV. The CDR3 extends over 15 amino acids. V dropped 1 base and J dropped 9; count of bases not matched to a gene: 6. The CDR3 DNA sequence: TGTGCCAGCAGCTTAGGGGGACAGCTTACTTCACCCCTCCACTTT. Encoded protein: CASSLGGQLTSPLHF.

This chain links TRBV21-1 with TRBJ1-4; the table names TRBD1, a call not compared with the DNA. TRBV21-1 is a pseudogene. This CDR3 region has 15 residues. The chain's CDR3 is CASSKGDTYHEKLFF. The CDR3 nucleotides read TGTGCCAGCAGCAAAGGGGACACCTACCATGAAAAACTGTTTTTT.

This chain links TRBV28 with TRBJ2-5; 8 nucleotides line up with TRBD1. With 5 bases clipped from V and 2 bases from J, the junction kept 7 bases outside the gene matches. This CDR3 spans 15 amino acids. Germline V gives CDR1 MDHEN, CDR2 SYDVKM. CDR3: CASSPSDRGQETQYF. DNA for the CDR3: TGTGCCAGCAGTCCATCCGACAGGGGACAAGAGACCCAGTACTTC.

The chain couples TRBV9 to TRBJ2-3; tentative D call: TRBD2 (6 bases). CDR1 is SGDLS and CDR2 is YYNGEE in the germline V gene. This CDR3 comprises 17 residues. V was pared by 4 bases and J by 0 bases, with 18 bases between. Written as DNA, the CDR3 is TGTGCCAGCAGCCTCTGGGACTCTCCGACTAGCACAGATACGCAGTATTTT. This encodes CASSLWDSPTSTDTQYF. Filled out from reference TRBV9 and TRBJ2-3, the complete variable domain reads DSGVTQTPKHLITATGQRVTLRCSPRSGDLSVYWYQQSLDQGLQFLIQYYNGEERAKGNILERFSAQQFPDLHSELNLSSLELGDSALYFCASSLWDSPTSTDTQYFGPGTRLTVL.

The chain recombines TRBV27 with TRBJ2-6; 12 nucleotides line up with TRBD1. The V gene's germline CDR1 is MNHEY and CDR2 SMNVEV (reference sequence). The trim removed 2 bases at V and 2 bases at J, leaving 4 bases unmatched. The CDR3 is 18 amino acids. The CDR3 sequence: CASSLRGTGGAGANVLTF. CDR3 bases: TGTGCCAGCAGTTTACGGGGGACAGGGGGCGCTGGGGCCAACGTCCTGACTTTC.

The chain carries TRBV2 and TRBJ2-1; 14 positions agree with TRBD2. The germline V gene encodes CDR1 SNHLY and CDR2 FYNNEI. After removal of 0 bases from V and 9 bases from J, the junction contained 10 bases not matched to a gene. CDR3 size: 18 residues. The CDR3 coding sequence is TGTGCCAGCAGTGAAGCGCTTCTGACTAGCGGGGGGGCTGGTGAGCAGTTCTTC. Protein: CASSEALLTSGGAGEQFF.

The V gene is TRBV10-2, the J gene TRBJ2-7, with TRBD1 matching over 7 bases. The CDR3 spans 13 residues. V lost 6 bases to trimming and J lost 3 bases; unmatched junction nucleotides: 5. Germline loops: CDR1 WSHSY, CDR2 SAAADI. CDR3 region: CASRPGTVYEQYF. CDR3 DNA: TGCGCCAGCAGACCCGGGACAGTCTACGAGCAGTACTTC.

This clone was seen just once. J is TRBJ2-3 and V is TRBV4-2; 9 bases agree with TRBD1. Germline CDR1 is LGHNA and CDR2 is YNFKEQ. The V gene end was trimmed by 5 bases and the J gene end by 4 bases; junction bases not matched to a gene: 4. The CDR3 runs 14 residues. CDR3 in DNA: TGTGCCAGCAGCTCCGGGACAGGGCCAGATACGCAGTATTTT. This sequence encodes CASSSGTGPDTQYF.

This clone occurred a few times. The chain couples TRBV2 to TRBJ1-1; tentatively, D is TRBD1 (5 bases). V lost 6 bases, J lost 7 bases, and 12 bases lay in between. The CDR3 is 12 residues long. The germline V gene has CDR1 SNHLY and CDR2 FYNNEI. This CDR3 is CASRRQGSEAFF. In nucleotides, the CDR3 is TGTGCCAGCAGGAGGCAGGGAAGTGAAGCTTTCTTT.